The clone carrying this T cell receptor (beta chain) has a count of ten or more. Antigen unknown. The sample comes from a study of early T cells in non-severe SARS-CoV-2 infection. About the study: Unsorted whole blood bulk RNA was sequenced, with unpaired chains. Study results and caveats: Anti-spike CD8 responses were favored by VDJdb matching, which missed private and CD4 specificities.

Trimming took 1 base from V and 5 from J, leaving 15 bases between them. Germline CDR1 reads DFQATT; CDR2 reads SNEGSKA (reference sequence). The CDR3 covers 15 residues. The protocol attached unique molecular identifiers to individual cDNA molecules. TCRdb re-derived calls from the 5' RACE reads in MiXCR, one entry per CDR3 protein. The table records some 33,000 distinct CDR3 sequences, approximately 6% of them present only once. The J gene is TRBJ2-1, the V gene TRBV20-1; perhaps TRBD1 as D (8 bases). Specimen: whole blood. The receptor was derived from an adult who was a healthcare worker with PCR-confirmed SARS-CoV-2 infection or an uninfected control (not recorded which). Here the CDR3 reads CSARAGGQVDNEQFF. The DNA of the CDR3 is TGCAGTGCTAGAGCGGGGGGACAGGTGGACAATGAGCAGTTCTTC.